Shown below are 9 T cell receptor beta chains from a single sample sequenced in a study of shared clonotypes between healthy human individuals. The repertoire was sequenced with immunoSEQ multiplex PCR; TCRdb's copy has only in-frame clones and lacks some. The table records roughly 700,000 clones, approximately 79% of them present only once. What was sequenced was memory CD4+ T cells sorted from blood. Described subset: CD45RA-negative fraction. These receptors originate from a woman aged 25 to 39 in good health.

Of note for this clone: Other nucleotide sequences from this sample produce the same CDR3. The chain uses TRBV7-2 and TRBJ2-7; D is possibly TRBD2 (6 bases). Between the trimmed V and J ends, which lost 4 bases and 1 base, there was a span of 11 bases. The length of the CDR3 is 14 residues. Germline CDR1 is SGHTA and CDR2 is FQGNSA. DNA of the CDR3: TGTGCCAGCAGCTGGACTACGGGATCCTACGAGCAGTACTTC. It specifies CASSWTTGSYEQYF.

The chain combines TRBV7-2 with TRBJ2-1, with no clear D. The CDR3 totals 17 residues. CDR1 is SGHTA and CDR2 is FQGNSA in the germline V gene. V was shortened by 3 bases and J by 0 bases, with 15 bases between the two germline ends. CDR3 sequence: CASSFPQSRSSYNEQFF. Here the CDR3 DNA reads TGTGCCAGCAGCTTCCCCCAGAGCAGAAGCTCCTACAATGAGCAGTTCTTC.

V and J are TRBV4-2 and TRBJ1-1; tentative D call: TRBD1 (6 bases). There are 15 residues in the CDR3. V was trimmed by 3 bases and J by 1 base, leaving 12 bases between them. The germline gives CDR1 LGHNA, CDR2 YNFKEQ. DNA of the CDR3: TGTGCCAGCAGCCATCCCGGGACAAGGAACACTGAAGCTTTCTTT. This gives the protein CASSHPGTRNTEAFF.

The V and J genes are TRBV2 and TRBJ2-1, with TRBD2 as a possible D gene (6 bases). The CDR3 sequence is 14 residues long. V lost 4 bases and J lost 5, with 12 bases in between. Germline lookup yields CDR1 SNHLY and CDR2 FYNNEI. CDR3 region: CASSVEGANNEQFF. CDR3 DNA sequence: TGTGCCAGCAGTGTGGAGGGAGCTAACAATGAGCAGTTCTTC.

The sample holds a few counts of this clone. The chain has TRBV5-1 and TRBJ2-5; D perhaps matches TRBD1 (7 bases). V was pared by 0 bases and J by 5 bases, with 17 bases between. Germline V lookup: CDR1 SGHRS, CDR2 YFSETQ. The CDR3 contains 16 residues. The CDR3 bases are TGCGCCAGCAGCTTGGGTCCGGAGGGGGCAATCGAGACCCAGTACTTC. This encodes CASSLGPEGAIETQYF.

This chain links TRBV27 with TRBJ1-2, with a weak D call TRBD1 (5 bases). This CDR3 has 17 amino acids. V lost 2 bases to trimming and J lost 3 bases, with 19 bases between them. From germline, CDR1 is MNHEY and CDR2 SMNVEV (reference sequence). The CDR3 DNA follows: TGTGCCAGCAGTTTAAGATCGGGGCCAGTTTGGGACTATGGCTACACCTTC. Protein: CASSLRSGPVWDYGYTF.

CDR3 sequence (DNA): TGCGCCAGCAGCTTGGCCGGGTCAGATACGCAGTATTTT. Amino acid sequence: CASSLAGSDTQYF. The chain recombines TRBV5-1 with TRBJ2-3; D is unclear. CDR3 length: 13 residues. Trimming removed 0 bases at V and 4 bases at J, with 6 bases between. Germline V gene lookup returns CDR1 SGHRS and CDR2 YFSETQ.

This clone occurred a few times. This rearrangement joins TRBV28 to TRBJ1-3; D remains unclear. V gave up 5 bases and J gave up 8 bases, with 10 bases separating them. This CDR3 region has 12 residues. The V gene's germline CDR1 is MDHEN and CDR2 SYDVKM. The CDR3 DNA is TGTGCCAGCAGTACCCGAATAGACACCATATATTTT. Its protein product is CASSTRIDTIYF. Full variable domain (rest looked up from reference TRBV28 and TRBJ1-3): DVKVTQSSRYLVKRTGEKVFLECVQDMDHENMFWYRQDPGLGLRLIYFSYDVKMKEKGDIPEGYSVSREKKERFSLILESASTNQTSMYLCASSTRIDTIYFGEGSWLTVV.

This clone was seen a handful of times. The CDR3 loop reads CASSRGAGNEKLFF. DNA for the CDR3: TGTGCCAGCAGTAGGGGCGCCGGTAATGAAAAACTGTTTTTT. The rearrangement uses TRBV6-6 and TRBJ1-4; D perhaps matches TRBD1 (5 bases). Deletions cut 5 bases from V and 4 bases from J, with 11 bases between. The CDR3 totals 14 residues. CDR1 and CDR2 from the germline V gene are MNHNY and SVGAGI (reference sequence).